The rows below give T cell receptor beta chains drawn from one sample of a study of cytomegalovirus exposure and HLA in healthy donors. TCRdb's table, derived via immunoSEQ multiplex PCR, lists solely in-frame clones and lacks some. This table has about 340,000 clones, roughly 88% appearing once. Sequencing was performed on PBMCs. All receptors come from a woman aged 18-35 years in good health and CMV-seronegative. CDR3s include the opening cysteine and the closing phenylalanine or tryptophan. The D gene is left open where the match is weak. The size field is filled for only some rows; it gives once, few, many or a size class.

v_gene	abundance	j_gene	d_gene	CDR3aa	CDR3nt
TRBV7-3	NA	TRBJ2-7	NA	CASSPSANSYEQYF	TGTGCCAGCAGCCCTAGCGCAAACTCCTACGAGCAGTACTTC
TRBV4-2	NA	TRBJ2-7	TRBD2	CASSQEWTGRGEQYF	TGTGCCAGCAGCCAAGAATGGACCGGGAGGGGCGAGCAGTACTTC
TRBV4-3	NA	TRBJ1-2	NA	CASSQAQGGNYGYTF	TGCGCCAGCAGCCAAGCACAGGGCGGGAACTATGGCTACACCTTC
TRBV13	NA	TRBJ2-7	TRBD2	CASSLGPPTSGPIEQYF	TGTGCCAGCAGCTTAGGGCCTCCGACTAGCGGGCCCATCGAGCAGTACTTC
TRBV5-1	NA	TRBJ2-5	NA	CASSFDSEETQYF	TGCGCCAGCAGCTTTGACAGTGAAGAGACCCAGTACTTC
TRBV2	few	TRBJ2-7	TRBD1	CASSDWTGAGEQYF	TGTGCCAGCAGTGATTGGACAGGGGCGGGCGAGCAGTACTTC
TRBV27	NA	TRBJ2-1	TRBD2	CASSPPGLAERYNEQFF	TGTGCCAGCAGTCCCCCGGGACTAGCGGAACGATACAATGAGCAGTTCTTC
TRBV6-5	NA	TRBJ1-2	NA	CASSAGGDYTF	TGTGCCAGCAGCGCTGGGGGGGACTACACCTTC
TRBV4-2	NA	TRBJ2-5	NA	CASSQGSPAAGETQYF	TGTGCCAGCAGCCAAGGGAGCCCGGCTGCGGGGGAGACCCAGTACTTC
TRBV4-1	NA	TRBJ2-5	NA	CASSLAGRTYQETQYF	TGCGCCAGCAGCCTTGCGGGGCGAACGTACCAAGAGACCCAGTACTTC
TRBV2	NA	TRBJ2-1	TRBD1	CASSVQGANEQFF	TGTGCCAGCAGTGTACAGGGGGCCAATGAGCAGTTCTTC
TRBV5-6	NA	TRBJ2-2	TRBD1	CASSPTGSLSTGELFF	TGTGCCAGCAGCCCGACAGGGAGTCTAAGCACCGGGGAGCTGTTTTTT
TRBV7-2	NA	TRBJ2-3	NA	CASSLVASGTDTQYF	TGTGCCAGCAGCTTAGTCGCGAGCGGCACAGATACGCAGTATTTT
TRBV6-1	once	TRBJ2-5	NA	CASSRGVGQETQYF	TGTGCCAGCAGCAGGGGCGTCGGTCAAGAGACCCAGTACTTC
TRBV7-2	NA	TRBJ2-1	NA	CATSGSSYNEQFF	TGTGCCACTTCCGGGAGTTCCTACAATGAGCAGTTCTTC
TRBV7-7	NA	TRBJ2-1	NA	CASSLVGGNEQFF	TGTGCCAGCAGCTTAGTAGGCGGCAATGAGCAGTTCTTC
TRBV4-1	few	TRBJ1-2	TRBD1	CASSGTANYGYTF	TGCGCCAGCAGCGGGACAGCTAACTATGGCTACACCTTC
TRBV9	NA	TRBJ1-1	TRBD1	CASSVGGGTGYVEAFF	TGTGCCAGCAGCGTAGGAGGGGGGACAGGGTACGTTGAAGCTTTCTTT
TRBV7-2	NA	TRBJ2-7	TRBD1	CASSGGQGAQLFYEQYF	TGTGCCAGCAGCGGCGGACAGGGGGCTCAACTTTTCTACGAGCAGTACTTC
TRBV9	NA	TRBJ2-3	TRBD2	CASSVGTSAGTDTQYF	TGTGCCAGCAGCGTAGGGACTAGTGCGGGCACAGATACGCAGTATTTT
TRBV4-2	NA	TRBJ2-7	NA	CASSQSDEQYF	TGTGCCAGCAGCCAATCGGACGAGCAGTACTTC
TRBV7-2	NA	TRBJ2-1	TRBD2	CASIRTSGFYNEQFF	TGTGCCAGCATTAGGACTAGCGGTTTCTACAATGAGCAGTTCTTC
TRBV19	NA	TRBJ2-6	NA	CASTRHSSGANVLTF	TGTGCCAGTACCCGTCACAGCTCTGGGGCCAACGTCCTGACTTTC
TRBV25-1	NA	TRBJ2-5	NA	CASRDSGAQETQYF	TGTGCCAGCAGAGACTCGGGAGCCCAAGAGACCCAGTACTTC
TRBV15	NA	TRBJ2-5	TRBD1	CATSASSPGTGRETQYF	TGTGCCACCAGCGCCTCAAGTCCCGGGACAGGGCGGGAGACCCAGTACTTC
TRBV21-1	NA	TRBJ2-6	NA	CASQTGFPGANVLTF	TGTGCCAGCCAAACAGGGTTTCCTGGGGCCAACGTCCTGACTTTC
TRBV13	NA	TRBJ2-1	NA	CASSWGLADNEQFF	TGTGCCAGCAGCTGGGGGCTAGCGGATAATGAGCAGTTCTTC
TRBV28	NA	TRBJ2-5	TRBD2	CASPEPGTSVLKTQYF	TGTGCCAGCCCTGAACCCGGGACTAGCGTGTTGAAGACCCAGTACTTC
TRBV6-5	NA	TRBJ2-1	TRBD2	CASSQLAGYNEQFF	TGTGCCAGCAGTCAACTAGCGGGGTACAATGAGCAGTTCTTC
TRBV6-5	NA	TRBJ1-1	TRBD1	CASTSTGSTEAFF	TGTGCCAGTACTTCGACAGGGTCCACTGAAGCTTTCTTT
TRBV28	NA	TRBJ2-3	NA	CASILGSTDTQYF	TGTGCCAGTATACTCGGGAGCACAGATACGCAGTATTTT
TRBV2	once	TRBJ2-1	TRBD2	CASRRRTGGLAGRREGEQFF	TGTGCCAGCAGGAGGAGGACAGGAGGACTAGCGGGACGGAGGGAGGGTGAGCAGTTCTTC
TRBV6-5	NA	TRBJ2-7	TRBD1	CASSYYRDSYEQYF	TGTGCCAGCAGTTACTACCGGGACAGCTACGAGCAGTACTTC
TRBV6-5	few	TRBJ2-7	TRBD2	CASRTSGSSYEQYF	TGTGCCAGCAGGACTAGCGGGAGCTCCTACGAGCAGTACTTC
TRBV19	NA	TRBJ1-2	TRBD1	CAGQDRGSLGYTF	TGTGCCGGCCAGGACAGGGGATCTCTTGGCTACACCTTC
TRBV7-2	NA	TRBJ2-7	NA	CASSPAWEQYF	TGTGCCAGCAGTCCCGCGTGGGAGCAGTACTTC